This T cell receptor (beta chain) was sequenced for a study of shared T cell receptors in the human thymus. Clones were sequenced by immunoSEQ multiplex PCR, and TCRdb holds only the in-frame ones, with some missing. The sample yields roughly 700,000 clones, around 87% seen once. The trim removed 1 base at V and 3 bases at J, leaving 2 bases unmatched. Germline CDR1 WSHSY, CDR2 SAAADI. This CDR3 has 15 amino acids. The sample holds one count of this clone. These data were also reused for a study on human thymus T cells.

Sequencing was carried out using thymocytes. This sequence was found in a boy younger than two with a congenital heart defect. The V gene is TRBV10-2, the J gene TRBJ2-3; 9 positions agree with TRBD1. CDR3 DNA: TGCGCCAGCAGTGAGTGTGGGACAGGGACAGATACGCAGTATTTT. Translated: CASSECGTGTDTQYF.